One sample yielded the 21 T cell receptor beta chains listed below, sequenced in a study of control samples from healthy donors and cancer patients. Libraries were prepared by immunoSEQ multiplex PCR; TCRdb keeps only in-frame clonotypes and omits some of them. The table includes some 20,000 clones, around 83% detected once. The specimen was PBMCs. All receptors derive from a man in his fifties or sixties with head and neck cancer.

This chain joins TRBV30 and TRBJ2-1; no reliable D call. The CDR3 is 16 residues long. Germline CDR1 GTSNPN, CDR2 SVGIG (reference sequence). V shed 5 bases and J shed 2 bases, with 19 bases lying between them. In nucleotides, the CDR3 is TGTGCCTGGGCCGGTTCCCAGGCAGTTACCTACAATGAGCAGTTCTTC. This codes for CAWAGSQAVTYNEQFF.

The CDR3 loop reads CASSIDRNLNTGELFF. DNA of the CDR3: TGTGCCAGTAGTATAGATAGGAACCTCAACACCGGGGAGCTGTTTTTT. The chain combines TRBV19 with TRBJ2-2, with D hard to call. The V gene's germline CDR1 is LNHDA and CDR2 SQIVND (reference sequence). The CDR3 is made up of 16 amino acids. V was pared by 0 bases and J by 2 bases, with 10 bases between.

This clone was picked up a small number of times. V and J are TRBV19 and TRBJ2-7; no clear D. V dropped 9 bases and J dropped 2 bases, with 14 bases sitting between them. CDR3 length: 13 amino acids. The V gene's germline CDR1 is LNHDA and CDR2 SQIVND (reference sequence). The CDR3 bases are TGTGCCAGCATTGGGCAGCCTACCTACGAGCAGTACTTC. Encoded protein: CASIGQPTYEQYF.

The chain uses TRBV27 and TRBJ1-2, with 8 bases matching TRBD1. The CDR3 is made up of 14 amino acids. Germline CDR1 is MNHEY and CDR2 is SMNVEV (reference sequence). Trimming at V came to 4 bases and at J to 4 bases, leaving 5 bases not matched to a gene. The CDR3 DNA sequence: TGTGCCAGCAGTTCCGACAGGGGTGTCTATGGCTACACCTTC. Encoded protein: CASSSDRGVYGYTF.

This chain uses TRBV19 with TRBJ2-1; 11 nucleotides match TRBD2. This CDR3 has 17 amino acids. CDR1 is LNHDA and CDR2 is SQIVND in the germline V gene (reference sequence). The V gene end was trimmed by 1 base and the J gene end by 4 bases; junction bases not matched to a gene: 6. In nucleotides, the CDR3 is TGTGCCAGTAGTATAGGCCTAGCGGGAGGAAGATACAATGAGCAGTTCTTC. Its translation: CASSIGLAGGRYNEQFF. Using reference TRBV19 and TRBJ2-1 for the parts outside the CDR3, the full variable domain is DGGITQSPKYLFRKEGQNVTLSCEQNLNHDAMYWYRQDPGQGLRLIYYSQIVNDFQKGDIAEGYSVSREKKESFPLTVTSAQKNPTAFYLCASSIGLAGGRYNEQFFGPGTRLTVL.

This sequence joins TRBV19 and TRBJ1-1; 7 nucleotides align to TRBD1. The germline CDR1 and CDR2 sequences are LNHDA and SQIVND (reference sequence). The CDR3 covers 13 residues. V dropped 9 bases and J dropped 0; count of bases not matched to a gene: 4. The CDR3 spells CASQGQLNTEAFF. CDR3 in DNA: TGTGCCAGCCAGGGACAGCTGAACACTGAAGCTTTCTTT.

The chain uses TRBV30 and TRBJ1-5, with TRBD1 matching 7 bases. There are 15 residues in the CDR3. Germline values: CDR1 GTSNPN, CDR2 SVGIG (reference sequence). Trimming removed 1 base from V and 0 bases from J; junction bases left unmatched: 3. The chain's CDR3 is CAWSGQGDSNQPQHF. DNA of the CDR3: TGTGCCTGGAGTGGACAGGGTGATAGCAATCAGCCCCAGCATTTT.

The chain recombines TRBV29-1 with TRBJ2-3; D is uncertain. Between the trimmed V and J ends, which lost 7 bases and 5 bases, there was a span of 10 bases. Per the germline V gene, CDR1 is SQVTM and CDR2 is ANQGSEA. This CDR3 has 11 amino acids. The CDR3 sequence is CSAPVGDTQYF. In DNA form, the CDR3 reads TGCAGCGCCCCCGTTGGAGATACGCAGTATTTT.

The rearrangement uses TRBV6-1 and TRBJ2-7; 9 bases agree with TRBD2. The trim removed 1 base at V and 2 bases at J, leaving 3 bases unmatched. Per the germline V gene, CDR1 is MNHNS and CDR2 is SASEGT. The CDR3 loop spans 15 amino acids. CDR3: CASSEEPSGAYEQYF. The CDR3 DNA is TGTGCCAGCAGTGAAGAACCTAGCGGGGCCTACGAGCAGTACTTC.

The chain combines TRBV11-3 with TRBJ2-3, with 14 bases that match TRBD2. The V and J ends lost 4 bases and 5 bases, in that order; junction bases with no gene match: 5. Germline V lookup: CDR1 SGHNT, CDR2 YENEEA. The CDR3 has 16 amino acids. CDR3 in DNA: TGTGCCAGCAGCTCCCTCGGACTAGCGGGAGGAGATACGCAGTATTTT. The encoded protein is CASSSLGLAGGDTQYF.

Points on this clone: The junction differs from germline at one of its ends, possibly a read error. The CDR3 DNA is TGTGCCAGCAGCCCGGGGAGCAATGGGCAGTTCTTC. This translates into CASSPGSNGQFF. The V gene is TRBV7-6, the J gene TRBJ2-1, with a weak D call TRBD2 (5 bases). Germline V gene lookup returns CDR1 SGHVS and CDR2 FNYEAQ. The CDR3 runs to 12 residues.

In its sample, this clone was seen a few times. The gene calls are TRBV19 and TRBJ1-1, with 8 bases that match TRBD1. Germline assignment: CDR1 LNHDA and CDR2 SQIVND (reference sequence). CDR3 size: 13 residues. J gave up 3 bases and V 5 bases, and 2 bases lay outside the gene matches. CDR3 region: CASSAGGHTEAFF. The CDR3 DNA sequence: TGTGCCAGTAGTGCAGGGGGCCACACTGAAGCTTTCTTT.

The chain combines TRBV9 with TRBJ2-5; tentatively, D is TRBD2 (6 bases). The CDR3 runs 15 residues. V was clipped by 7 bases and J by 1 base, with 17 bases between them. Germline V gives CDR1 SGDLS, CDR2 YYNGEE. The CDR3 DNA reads TGTGCCAGCGGTGAATGGGGGGACCCCCAAGAGACCCAGTACTTC. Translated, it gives CASGEWGDPQETQYF.

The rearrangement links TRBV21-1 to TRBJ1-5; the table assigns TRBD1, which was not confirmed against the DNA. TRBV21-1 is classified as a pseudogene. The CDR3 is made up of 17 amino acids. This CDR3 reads CASITQGGVYSNQPQHF. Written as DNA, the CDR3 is TGTGCCAGCATCACACAGGGGGGGGTTTATAGCAATCAGCCCCAGCATTTT.

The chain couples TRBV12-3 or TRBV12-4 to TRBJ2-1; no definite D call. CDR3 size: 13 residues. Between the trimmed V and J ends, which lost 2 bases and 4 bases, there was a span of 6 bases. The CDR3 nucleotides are TGTGCCAGCAGTTTAACGGCTTACAATGAGCAGTTCTTC. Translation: CASSLTAYNEQFF.

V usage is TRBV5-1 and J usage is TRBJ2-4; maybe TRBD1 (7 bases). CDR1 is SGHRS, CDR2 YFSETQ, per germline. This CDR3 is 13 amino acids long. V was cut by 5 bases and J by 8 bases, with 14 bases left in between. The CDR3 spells CASRTGTLDIQYF. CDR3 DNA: TGCGCCAGCAGGACAGGGACTTTAGACATTCAGTACTTC.

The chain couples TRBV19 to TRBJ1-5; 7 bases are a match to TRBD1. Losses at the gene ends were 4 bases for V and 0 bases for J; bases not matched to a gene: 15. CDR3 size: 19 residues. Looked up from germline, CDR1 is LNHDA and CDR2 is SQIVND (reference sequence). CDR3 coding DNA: TGTGCCAGTAGTAAATCCGGGACAGTCACCTTCTTTAGCAATCAGCCCCAGCATTTT. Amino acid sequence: CASSKSGTVTFFSNQPQHF.

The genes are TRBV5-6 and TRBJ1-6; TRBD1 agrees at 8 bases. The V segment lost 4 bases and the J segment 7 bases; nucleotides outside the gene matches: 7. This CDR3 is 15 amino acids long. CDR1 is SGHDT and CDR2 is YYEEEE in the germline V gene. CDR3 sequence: CASSLRDRGNSPLHF. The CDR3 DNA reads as TGTGCCAGCAGCCTGAGAGACAGGGGAAATTCACCCCTCCACTTT. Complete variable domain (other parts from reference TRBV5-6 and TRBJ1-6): DAGVTQSPTHLIKTRGQQVTLRCSPKSGHDTVSWYQQALGQGPQFIFQYYEEEERQRGNFPDRFSGHQFPNYSSELNVNALLLGDSALYLCASSLRDRGNSPLHFGNGTRLTVT.

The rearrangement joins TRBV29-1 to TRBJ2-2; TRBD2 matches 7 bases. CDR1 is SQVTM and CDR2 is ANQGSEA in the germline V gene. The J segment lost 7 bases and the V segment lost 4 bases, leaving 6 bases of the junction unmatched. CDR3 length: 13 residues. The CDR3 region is CSVGRERGGELFF. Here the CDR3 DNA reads TGCAGCGTTGGGCGGGAGAGGGGCGGGGAGCTGTTTTTT.

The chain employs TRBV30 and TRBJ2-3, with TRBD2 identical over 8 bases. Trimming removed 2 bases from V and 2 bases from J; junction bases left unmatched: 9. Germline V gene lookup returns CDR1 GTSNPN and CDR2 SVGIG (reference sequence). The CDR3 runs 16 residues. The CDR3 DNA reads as TGTGCCTGGAGTCGGGGCGGGAGGTACTACACAGATACGCAGTATTTT. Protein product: CAWSRGGRYYTDTQYF.

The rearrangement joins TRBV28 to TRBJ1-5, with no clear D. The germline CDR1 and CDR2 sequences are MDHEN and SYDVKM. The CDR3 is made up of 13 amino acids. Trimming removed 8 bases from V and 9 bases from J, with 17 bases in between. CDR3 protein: CASSEGLLRPQHF. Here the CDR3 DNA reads TGTGCCAGCTCGGAGGGCCTCCTAAGGCCCCAGCATTTT.